This TCR beta chain was retrieved from a study of control samples from healthy donors and cancer patients. The assay was immunoSEQ multiplex PCR, and TCRdb's table has in-frame clones only and misses some. The sample holds some 140,000 clones; less than 90% are singletons and the top ten take roughly 8.7%. The CDR3 is made up of 14 amino acids. Germline CDR1 reads LNHDA; CDR2 reads SQIVND (reference sequence). The V and J ends lost 7 bases and 5 bases, in that order; junction bases with no gene match: 9. Material: blood. The V call is TRBV19, the J call TRBJ2-3; TRBD1 agrees at 7 bases. This clonotype originated in a woman aged 25 to 39 in good health. The CDR3 sequence is CASTETGVGDTQYF. CDR3 sequence (DNA): TGTGCCAGTACGGAAACAGGGGTTGGAGATACGCAGTATTTT.